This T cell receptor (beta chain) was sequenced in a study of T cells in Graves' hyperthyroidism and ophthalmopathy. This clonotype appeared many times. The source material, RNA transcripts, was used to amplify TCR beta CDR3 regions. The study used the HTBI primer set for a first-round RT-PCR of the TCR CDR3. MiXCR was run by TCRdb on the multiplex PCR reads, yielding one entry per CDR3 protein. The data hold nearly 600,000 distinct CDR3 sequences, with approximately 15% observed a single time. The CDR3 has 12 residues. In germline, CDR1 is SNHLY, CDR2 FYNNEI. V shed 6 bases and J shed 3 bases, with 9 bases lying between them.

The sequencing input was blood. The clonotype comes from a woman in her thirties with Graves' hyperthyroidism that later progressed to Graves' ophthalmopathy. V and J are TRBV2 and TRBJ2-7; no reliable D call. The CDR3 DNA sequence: TGTGCCAGCAGCGCCCTGGGCTACGAGCAGTACTTC. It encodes CASSALGYEQYF.